Sequencing of this T cell receptor beta chain was carried out in a study of T cells in tumors after PD-1 blockade. Study-wide background: No patient had prior checkpoint blockade, systemic immunosuppression, or radiotherapy within 4 weeks. Daily vismodegib 150 mg continued in a subset of anti-PD-1-treated patients. Study-level findings and limits: Blood contained about 40% of the tumor's TCR clonotypes.

About this clone itself: Its antigen is not identified.

Germline CDR1 reads KGHSH; CDR2 reads LQKENI. The V and J ends lost 1 base and 4 bases respectively, with 19 bases between them. The CDR3 consists of 18 residues. Tumor or blood genomic DNA was sequenced, with inputs of about 616 ng to 6,004 ng. Sequencing used immunoSEQ multiplex PCR; TCRdb keeps in-frame clones, though not all of them. The top ten hold less than 15% of the sample, which has some 24,000 clones, over 80% seen once. The V gene is TRBV18, the J gene TRBJ2-2; D tentatively reads TRBD1 or TRBD2 (5 bases each). The source material was PBMCs, sampled after anti-PD-1 treatment. This TCR was sampled from a human donor with basal cell carcinoma. CDR3 protein: CASSPRGYSFVSTGELFF. CDR3 bases: TGTGCCAGCTCACCACGGGGGTATTCGTTTGTTAGCACCGGGGAGCTGTTTTTT.